One sample yielded the 30 T cell receptor beta chains listed below, sequenced in a study of neurological immune-mediated disorders. MiXCR was run by TCRdb on the 5' RACE reads, yielding one entry per CDR3 protein. The sample has about 70,000 distinct CDR3 sequences; around 3% are singletons. Sequenced: PBMCs. All receptors derive from a woman in her fifties or sixties with multiple sclerosis.

This clonotype was found many times. This chain uses TRBV5-6 with TRBJ1-1; no clear D. This CDR3 spans 14 amino acids. Germline V gene lookup returns CDR1 SGHDT and CDR2 YYEEEE. Trimming stripped 0 bases from V and 6 bases from J, with 12 bases between. This CDR3 reads CASSLAGVEAEAFF. CDR3 nucleotides: TGTGCCAGCAGCTTGGCCGGGGTCGAGGCTGAAGCTTTCTTT.

This clonotype was observed at least ten times. The chain links TRBV5-1 to TRBJ1-2; the match to TRBD1 covers 7 bases. Germline V CDR1 and CDR2: SGHRS, YFSETQ. This CDR3 is 12 amino acids long. The junction had 3 bases not matched to a gene; V was cut back by 4 bases and J by 6 bases. CDR3 coding DNA: TGCGCCAGCAGCAAGACAGGGCATGGCTACACCTTC. Translated: CASSKTGHGYTF. The complete variable domain, with remaining parts taken from reference TRBV5-1 and TRBJ1-2, reads KAGVTQTPRYLIKTRGQQVTLSCSPISGHRSVSWYQQTPGQGLQFLFEYFSETQRNKGNFPGRFSGRQFSNSRSEMNVSTLELGDSALYLCASSKTGHGYTFGSGTRLTVV.

In this sample, this clonotype turned up many times. V and J are TRBV18 and TRBJ1-1, with D hard to call. The V end lost 6 bases, the J end lost 2 bases, and 10 bases lay between the germline ends. Germline-derived CDR1 and CDR2 are KGHSH and LQKENI. This CDR3 region has 13 residues. The CDR3 coding sequence is TGTGCCAGCTCGTCCAATCCAAACACTGAAGCTTTCTTT. Protein: CASSSNPNTEAFF.

As concerns this clonotype: A much larger clonotype is one base distant, so this may be a read error. V usage is TRBV18 and J usage is TRBJ1-2; D remains unclear. Trimming left V 2 bases short and J 8 bases short, with 12 bases between. CDR1 and CDR2 (germline): KGHSH, LQKENI. This CDR3 is built from 13 residues. The CDR3 sequence: CASSPCSFLGYTF. CDR3 DNA: TGTGCCAGCTCACCATGTTCATTCTTAGGCTACACCTTC.

The sample holds many counts of this clonotype. The V gene is TRBV7-2, the J gene TRBJ2-4; a weak D match, TRBD1 (5 bases). The V end lost 1 base, the J end lost 3 bases, and 10 bases lay between the germline ends. CDR3 length: 15 residues. Germline V lookup: CDR1 SGHTA, CDR2 FQGNSA. CDR3 loop: CASSLVSGNKNIQYF. CDR3 bases: TGTGCCAGCAGCTTAGTTTCAGGGAACAAAAACATTCAGTACTTC.

V is TRBV7-2 and J is TRBJ1-6; D gene ambiguous. This CDR3 has 13 residues. V lost 3 bases, J lost 7 bases, and 7 bases lay in between. CDR1 is SGHTA, CDR2 FQGNSA, per germline. The CDR3, as DNA: TGTGCCAGCAGCTTCGACGGGAATTCACCCCTCCACTTT. This translates into CASSFDGNSPLHF.

This clonotype was seen repeatedly, ten times or more. This sequence joins TRBV7-9 and TRBJ1-3, with D maybe TRBD1 (5 bases). Germline values: CDR1 SEHNR, CDR2 FQNEAQ (reference sequence). The CDR3 is 16 amino acids. V was trimmed by 5 bases and J by 0 bases, leaving 14 bases between them. The CDR3 coding sequence is TGTGCCAGCAGCGCCGACAGATTGAGCTCTGGAAACACCATATATTTT. It specifies CASSADRLSSGNTIYF.

The chain carries TRBV19 and TRBJ2-1; D call uncertain. The CDR3 is 15 amino acids. Germline lookup yields CDR1 LNHDA and CDR2 SQIVND (reference sequence). Trimming pared 3 bases from V and 4 bases from J, leaving 13 bases between. In DNA form, the CDR3 reads TGTGCCAGTAGTATTGCCCTCACGCCTTACAATGAGCAGTTCTTC. Translation: CASSIALTPYNEQFF.

This clonotype is labeled medium-sized. V is TRBV9 and J is TRBJ1-2, with a tentative D call TRBD1 (5 bases). CDR1 and CDR2 (germline): SGDLS, YYNGEE. This CDR3 is built from 13 residues. V was clipped by 4 bases and J by 3 bases, with 10 bases between them. In DNA form, the CDR3 reads TGTGCCAGCAGCTTTACAGGCGACTATGGCTACACCTTC. Encoded protein: CASSFTGDYGYTF. Full variable domain (remainder filled in from reference TRBV9 and TRBJ1-2): DSGVTQTPKHLITATGQRVTLRCSPRSGDLSVYWYQQSLDQGLQFLIQYYNGEERAKGNILERFSAQQFPDLHSELNLSSLELGDSALYFCASSFTGDYGYTFGSGTRLTVV.

About this clonotype itself: This may stem from a read error, because a much larger clone lies one nucleotide away. The V and J genes are TRBV5-1 and TRBJ2-3, with D possibly TRBD1 on 6 matching bases. CDR1 is SGHRS and CDR2 is YFSETQ in the germline V gene. The CDR3 has 13 residues. V was clipped by 3 bases and J by 3 bases, with 8 bases between them. CDR3 loop: CASSYTGTDTQYF. The CDR3 nucleotides are TGCGCCAGCAGCTACACAGGGACAGATACGCAGTATTTT. Supplemented by reference TRBV5-1 and TRBJ2-3, the full variable domain reads KAGVTQTPRYLIKTRGQQVTLSCSPISGHRSVSWYQQTPGQGLQFLFEYFSETQRNKGNFPGRFSGRQFSNSRSEMNVSTLELGDSALYLCASSYTGTDTQYFGPGTRLTVL.

Many counts were recorded for this clonotype. The chain uses TRBV5-6 and TRBJ2-1; TRBD2 matches 14 bases. The CDR3 extends over 19 amino acids. The V segment lost 4 bases and the J segment 0 bases; nucleotides outside the gene matches: 9. Germline V gene sequence: CDR1 SGHDT, CDR2 YYEEEE. DNA for the CDR3: TGTGCCAGCAGCCCGGGACTAGCGGGGGCCCACCTCTCCTACAATGAGCAGTTCTTC. Translation gives CASSPGLAGAHLSYNEQFF.

This clonotype was found many times. V and J are TRBV7-2 and TRBJ2-3; TRBD2 matches at 11 bases. Germline CDR1 reads SGHTA; CDR2 reads FQGNSA. V lost 4 bases and J lost 2; bases outside the gene matches: 5. The CDR3 consists of 16 residues. CDR3 nucleotides: TGTGCCAGCAGCTACCTAGCGGGGGGATACACAGATACGCAGTATTTT. It yields the protein CASSYLAGGYTDTQYF.

This clonotype was counted ten times or more. The J gene is TRBJ2-5, the V gene TRBV5-1; the D gene is possibly TRBD1 (6 bases). Per the germline V gene, CDR1 is SGHRS and CDR2 is YFSETQ. The CDR3 has 14 residues. Trimming took 2 bases from V and 3 from J, leaving 11 bases between them. This chain's CDR3 is CASSLGGAEETQYF. The CDR3, as DNA: TGCGCCAGCAGCTTAGGGGGAGCGGAAGAGACCCAGTACTTC.

The CDR3 DNA is TGTGCCACCACCCGGCGGGAGAAATCACCAATGAGGCAGTTCTTC. Amino acids: CATTRREKSPMRQFF. V usage is TRBV5-4 and J usage is TRBJ2-1, with 7 positions matching TRBD2. CDR3 length equals 15 residues. CDR1 and CDR2 (germline): SGHNT, YYREEE (reference sequence). V lost 9 bases and J lost 12; bases outside the gene matches: 21.

This clonotype was observed at least ten times. The chain combines TRBV20-1 with TRBJ1-2, with D possibly TRBD1 on 5 matching bases. The germline V and J ends were trimmed by 0 bases and 1 base, with 12 bases remaining between them. The CDR3 contains 15 residues. Germline assignment: CDR1 DFQATT and CDR2 SNEGSKA (reference sequence). The CDR3 reads CSARERRQGNYGYTF. CDR3 in DNA: TGCAGTGCTAGAGAGAGACGTCAGGGTAACTATGGCTACACCTTC.

In this sample, this clonotype turned up many times. The chain recombines TRBV7-2 with TRBJ2-2, with D perhaps matching TRBD1 or TRBD2 (6 bases each). V gave up 6 bases and J gave up 3 bases, with 14 bases separating them. The germline V gene has CDR1 SGHTA and CDR2 FQGNSA. This CDR3 spans 15 amino acids. CDR3 sequence (DNA): TGTGCCAGCAGGTTAACAGGGACTGACACCGGGGAGCTGTTTTTT. Protein product: CASRLTGTDTGELFF.

This clonotype was detected ten times or more. The chain couples TRBV2 to TRBJ1-1; possible D gene TRBD1, 5 bases. The V end lost 7 bases, the J end lost 6 bases, and 21 bases lay between the germline ends. In germline, CDR1 is SNHLY, CDR2 FYNNEI. The CDR3 totals 15 residues. The CDR3 nucleotides read TGTGCCAGCATTACAGGTGGAGCCCTGAGCCCTGAAGCTTTCTTT. Translation: CASITGGALSPEAFF.

Many counts were recorded for this clonotype. Written as DNA, the CDR3 is TGTGCCAGCAGCTCCACAGGGGGAGTTGGGGCCGGGGAGCTGTTTTTT. This encodes CASSSTGGVGAGELFF. The V gene is TRBV7-2, the J gene TRBJ2-2; 8 nucleotides agree with TRBD1. Germline V gene sequence: CDR1 SGHTA, CDR2 FQGNSA. The junction had 10 bases not matched to a gene; V was cut back by 4 bases and J by 6 bases. This CDR3 contains 16 residues.

A word on this clonotype: It may be a read error: a sequence one base away is much more abundant. The V gene is TRBV29-1, the J gene TRBJ1-1; unclear D gene. The CDR3 totals 12 residues. V dropped 5 bases and J dropped 3 bases, with 10 bases sitting between them. Germline V gene lookup returns CDR1 SQVTM and CDR2 ANQGSEA. The CDR3: CSVHPVYTEAFF. As DNA, the CDR3 is TGCAGCGTTCACCCGGTCTACACTGAAGCTTTCTTT.

Many counts were recorded for this clonotype. For the CDR3, the DNA is TGCAGTGCTAATACCCTAGCGGCGAACACAGATACGCAGTATTTT. Protein product: CSANTLAANTDTQYF. This rearrangement joins TRBV20-1 to TRBJ2-3, with 7 bases lining up with TRBD2. The junction had 9 bases not matched to a gene; V was cut back by 4 bases and J by 2 bases. This CDR3 comprises 15 residues. CDR1 and CDR2 (germline): DFQATT, SNEGSKA (reference sequence).

This clonotype has a count of ten or more. The V gene is TRBV5-6, the J gene TRBJ2-6; TRBD1 aligns across 10 bases. The ends lost 3 bases at V and 3 bases at J; junction bases unmatched: 9. This CDR3 is built from 18 residues. The V gene's germline CDR1 is SGHDT and CDR2 YYEEEE. The CDR3 region has the DNA TGTGCCAGCAGCTACTCCGGGACAGGGGTATATGGGGCCAACGTCCTGACTTTC. Protein sequence: CASSYSGTGVYGANVLTF.

This clonotype was observed at least ten times. The chain has TRBV5-1 and TRBJ2-3; a possible D gene is TRBD2 (5 bases). Trimming pared 5 bases from V and 3 bases from J, leaving 13 bases between. The germline CDR1 and CDR2 sequences are SGHRS and YFSETQ. The CDR3 has 14 amino acids. The CDR3 loop reads CASSVERGTDTQYF. The DNA for the CDR3 is TGCGCCAGCAGTGTCGAGAGAGGGACAGATACGCAGTATTTT.

This clonotype was counted many times. The V gene is TRBV7-2, the J gene TRBJ1-1; D uncertain. CDR3 length: 12 residues. Trimming shortened V by 1 base and J by 10 bases, and 10 bases separated the two germline ends. The germline V gene encodes CDR1 SGHTA and CDR2 FQGNSA. In nucleotides, the CDR3 is TGTGCCAGCAGCTTAGGGGTCCCGGGAGCTTTCTTT. Translated, it gives CASSLGVPGAFF. The whole variable domain, remainder taken from reference TRBV7-2 and TRBJ1-1, is GAGVSQSPSNKVTEKGKDVELRCDPISGHTALYWYRQSLGQGLEFLIYFQGNSAPDKSGLPSDRFSAERTGGSVSTLTIQRTQQEDSAVYLCASSLGVPGAFFGQGTRLTVV.

This clonotype was recorded many times. DNA for the CDR3: TGTGCCAGCAGTTACCCGGGGAGGGGGGGTGAGCAGTACTTC. Encoded protein: CASSYPGRGGEQYF. The chain employs TRBV6-5 and TRBJ2-7; the D gene is possibly TRBD2 (7 bases). Germline CDR1 reads MNHEY; CDR2 reads SVGAGI. The V end was cut by 2 bases, the J end by 7 bases, with 15 bases between. CDR3 size: 14 residues.

This clonotype was counted a few times. At one of its ends the junction is not consistent with the germline gene, which may arise from a read error. The genes are TRBV15 and TRBJ1-6; no clear D. Per the germline V gene, CDR1 is LNHNV and CDR2 is YYDKDF (reference sequence). The CDR3 contains 15 residues. Here the CDR3 reads CATSRDRGENSTLNF. CDR3 coding DNA: TGTGCCACCAGCAGAGATCGCGGTGAAAATTCAACCCTCAACTTT.

This clonotype was recorded at least ten times. The chain is built from TRBV7-2 and TRBJ1-5; D possibly corresponds to TRBD1 (5 bases). Germline values: CDR1 SGHTA, CDR2 FQGNSA. The CDR3 is 13 amino acids. V was clipped by 1 base and J by 6 bases, with 7 bases between them. The CDR3 region has the DNA TGTGCCAGCAGCTTAGACGGGGCTCAGCCCCAGCATTTT. Its translation: CASSLDGAQPQHF.

The table lists this clonotype with many counts. CDR3 in amino acids: CASSVDSAGVLDTQYF. CDR3 bases: TGTGCCAGCAGCGTCGATTCAGCGGGAGTATTAGATACGCAGTATTTT. J is TRBJ2-3 and V is TRBV9, with 8 bases identical to TRBD2. CDR3 size: 16 residues. J lost 5 bases, V lost 2 bases, and 10 bases had no gene match. The V gene's germline CDR1 is SGDLS and CDR2 YYNGEE.

In this sample, this clonotype turned up many times. The chain carries TRBV7-9 and TRBJ2-2; the D is unclear. Germline V gene data show CDR1 as SEHNR and CDR2 as FQNEAQ (reference sequence). V was trimmed by 3 bases and J by 1 base, leaving 3 bases between them. The CDR3 spans 13 residues. CDR3 nucleotide sequence: TGTGCCAGCAGCTTCCGGAACACCGGGGAGCTGTTTTTT. Translation gives CASSFRNTGELFF.

This clonotype was detected ten times or more. The chain employs TRBV27 and TRBJ1-3; perhaps TRBD1 as D (5 bases). This CDR3 comprises 15 residues. Trimming shortened V by 6 bases and J by 0 bases, and 12 bases separated the two germline ends. From germline, CDR1 is MNHEY and CDR2 SMNVEV (reference sequence). CDR3 sequence reads: CASSPIGGSGNTIYF. In nucleotides, the CDR3 is TGTGCCAGCAGCCCTATCGGGGGCTCTGGAAACACCATATATTTT.

This clonotype was recorded many times. The V gene is TRBV7-9, the J gene TRBJ2-3; 7 bases are shared with TRBD1. The length of the CDR3 is 16 residues. V shed 6 bases and J 2 bases; nucleotides not matched to a gene: 11. Per germline, CDR1 SEHNR and CDR2 FQNEAQ (reference sequence). The CDR3 DNA reads as TGTGCCAGCAGGGTCCCGGACAGGACCTTCACAGATACGCAGTATTTT. This translates into CASRVPDRTFTDTQYF.